Listed here are 30 T cell receptor beta chains from one sample, sequenced in a study of OX40 agonist ivuxolimab in advanced cancers. To prepare the library, the immunoSEQ multiplex PCR assay was applied. TCRdb's version of the immuneACCESS table is confined to in-frame rearrangements and falls short of the full clone set. An unresolved V gene accounts for under half of the shortfall where checked; the remainder is of unknown origin. This sample lists 75,000 to 100,000 clones; roughly 85% were detected once. The ten top clones hold roughly 0.52% of the sample. The starting material was CD4+ or CD8+ T cells sorted from blood, obtained in a trial of the OX40 agonist ivuxolimab. These receptors originate from an adult with an advanced solid tumor such as melanoma, head and neck, liver or kidney cancer.

The gene calls are TRBV6-1 and TRBJ2-7; perhaps TRBD1 as D (6 bases). Germline loops: CDR1 MNHNS, CDR2 SASEGT. The CDR3 is made up of 16 amino acids. V lost 3 bases, J lost 4 bases, and 19 bases lay in between. The CDR3 DNA reads as TGTGCCAGCAGTGACGGGTTGGCAGGGGCGGCATACGAGCAGTACTTC. Protein sequence: CASSDGLAGAAYEQYF.

This clone was recorded a few times. This sequence joins TRBV15 and TRBJ1-5, with D possibly matching TRBD1 (5 bases). V was cut by 3 bases and J by 6 bases, with 18 bases left in between. The V gene's germline CDR1 is LNHNV and CDR2 YYDKDF (reference sequence). The length of the CDR3 is 16 residues. The CDR3 sequence is CATSRTGTLFPQPQHF. CDR3 in DNA: TGTGCCACCAGCAGGACGGGGACTCTTTTCCCTCAGCCCCAGCATTTT.

The rearrangement uses TRBV9 and TRBJ2-4, with D perhaps matching TRBD1 (5 bases). Germline CDR1 and CDR2: SGDLS and YYNGEE. The CDR3 sequence is 14 residues long. The V end lost 0 bases, the J end lost 8 bases, and 12 bases lay between the germline ends. The CDR3 loop is CASSVVQGGDIQYF. The CDR3 DNA reads as TGTGCCAGCAGCGTAGTGCAGGGTGGGGACATTCAGTACTTC.

This chain joins TRBV18 and TRBJ2-7, with D possibly TRBD1 on 6 matching bases. Germline lookup yields CDR1 KGHSH and CDR2 LQKENI. V was pared by 6 bases and J by 3 bases, with 12 bases between. The CDR3 has 13 residues. The CDR3 is CASSFTGNYEQYF. DNA of the CDR3: TGTGCCAGCTCTTTCACAGGGAACTACGAGCAGTACTTC.

The rearrangement uses TRBV4-3 and TRBJ2-1; D is possibly TRBD2 (7 bases). From germline, CDR1 is LGHNA and CDR2 YSLEER. The V end lost 3 bases, the J end lost 6 bases, and 15 bases lay between the germline ends. CDR3 length equals 15 residues. CDR3 in amino acids: CASSHMGGAGNEQFF. The CDR3 nucleotides are TGCGCCAGCAGCCATATGGGGGGGGCCGGCAATGAGCAGTTCTTC.

This rearrangement joins TRBV28 to TRBJ2-2; 11 positions match TRBD2. Germline V gene lookup returns CDR1 MDHEN and CDR2 SYDVKM. CDR3 length equals 17 residues. The V and J ends lost 4 bases and 5 bases, in that order; junction bases with no gene match: 9. CDR3 sequence reads: CASSSFSSGGTTGELFF. Here the CDR3 DNA reads TGTGCCAGCAGTTCATTCTCTAGCGGGGGGACGACCGGGGAGCTGTTTTTT.

This chain links TRBV7-3 with TRBJ1-1; D is unclear. Germline loops: CDR1 SGHTA, CDR2 FQGTGA. This CDR3 is built from 13 residues. Trimming shortened V by 8 bases and J by 1 base, and 11 bases separated the two germline ends. CDR3 sequence reads: CASCDQPNTEAFF. The CDR3 nucleotides are TGTGCCAGCTGCGATCAGCCGAACACTGAAGCTTTCTTT.

The chain recombines TRBV5-1 with TRBJ1-4; possibly TRBD1 for D (5 bases). V lost 0 bases, J lost 4 bases, and 13 bases lay in between. CDR1 is SGHRS and CDR2 is YFSETQ in the germline V gene. The CDR3 consists of 16 residues. CDR3 nucleotides: TGCGCCAGCAGCTTGGGGGCCGGGACCCATAATGAAAAACTGTTTTTT. This gives the protein CASSLGAGTHNEKLFF.

V gene TRBV21-1 combines with J gene TRBJ2-6; the DNA was not used to check the table's D call, TRBD2. TRBV21-1 is a pseudogene segment. The CDR3 runs to 17 residues. The CDR3 region is CASSPLAGGRRANVLTF. The CDR3 region has the DNA TGTGCCAGCAGCCCACTAGCGGGGGGCCGTCGGGCCAACGTCCTGACTTTC.

This chain joins TRBV29-1 and TRBJ1-5, with TRBD1 identical over 7 bases. The V gene end was trimmed by 5 bases and the J gene end by 5 bases; junction bases not matched to a gene: 6. The CDR3 runs 13 residues. Germline loops: CDR1 SQVTM, CDR2 ANQGSEA. The CDR3 reads CSVRQGGDQPQHF. CDR3 sequence (DNA): TGCAGCGTTAGACAGGGTGGTGATCAGCCCCAGCATTTT.

The V gene is TRBV5-1, the J gene TRBJ2-3; D is possibly TRBD1 (5 bases). Germline V gene data show CDR1 as SGHRS and CDR2 as YFSETQ. Between the trimmed V and J ends, which lost 4 bases and 4 bases, there was a span of 10 bases. The CDR3 sequence is 13 residues long. The CDR3 spells CASSLQGSDTQYF. In DNA, the CDR3 is TGCGCCAGCAGCCTGCAGGGCTCAGATACGCAGTATTTT.

This clone was detected once. In nucleotides, the CDR3 is TGTGCCAGCTCACCATTGGGGGTGGGCCAGCCCCAGCATTTT. The encoded protein is CASSPLGVGQPQHF. The chain uses TRBV18 and TRBJ1-5, with D perhaps matching TRBD1 (5 bases). Germline CDR1 KGHSH, CDR2 LQKENI. The length of the CDR3 is 14 residues. The ends were cut back, 2 bases at V and 7 bases at J, with 12 bases in the middle.

The CDR3 DNA reads TGTGCCAGCAGCTGGGGGGAGTCGACAGATACGCAGTATTTT. It codes for CASSWGESTDTQYF. The V call is TRBV7-2, the J call TRBJ2-3; a weak D match, TRBD2 (6 bases). The germline CDR1 and CDR2 sequences are SGHTA and FQGNSA. V lost 4 bases to trimming and J lost 3 bases, with 11 bases between them. The CDR3 covers 14 residues.

V is TRBV11-2 and J is TRBJ2-1; a weak D match, TRBD2 (6 bases). CDR3 size: 15 residues. V dropped 6 bases and J dropped 4 bases, with 16 bases sitting between them. Germline lookup yields CDR1 SGHAT and CDR2 FQNNGV. The CDR3 spells CASSYTVGGYNEQFF. DNA for the CDR3: TGTGCCAGCAGTTATACGGTGGGGGGATACAATGAGCAGTTCTTC. Using reference TRBV11-2 and TRBJ2-1 for the parts outside the CDR3, the full variable domain is EAGVAQSPRYKIIEKRQSVAFWCNPISGHATLYWYQQILGQGPKLLIQFQNNGVVDDSQLPKDRFSAERLKGVDSTLKIQPAKLEDSAVYLCASSYTVGGYNEQFFGPGTRLTVL.

The CDR3 is CASRFLGWDSYEQYF. DNA of the CDR3: TGTGCAAGTCGCTTCCTGGGTTGGGATTCCTACGAGCAGTACTTC. The V gene is TRBV12-2, the J gene TRBJ2-7. TRBV12-2 is a pseudogene. This CDR3 has 15 amino acids.

The chain combines TRBV7-2 with TRBJ2-7; 9 bases fit TRBD1. Losses at the gene ends were 3 bases for V and 2 bases for J; bases not matched to a gene: 5. The CDR3 contains 15 residues. Germline lookup yields CDR1 SGHTA and CDR2 FQGNSA. In DNA form, the CDR3 reads TGTGCCAGCAGCTTTAAAACAGGGGGCCCCTACGAGCAGTACTTC. This encodes CASSFKTGGPYEQYF.

The chain is built from TRBV5-4 and TRBJ2-1; TRBD2 might be the D (7 bases). The V end lost 1 base, the J end lost 6 bases, and 11 bases lay between the germline ends. The CDR3 contains 14 residues. CDR1 is SGHNT and CDR2 is YYREEE in the germline V gene (reference sequence). CDR3 residues: CASSLQRGGNEQFF. DNA of the CDR3: TGTGCCAGCAGCTTGCAGAGGGGGGGCAATGAGCAGTTCTTC.

This sequence joins TRBV7-8 and TRBJ2-5; either TRBD1 or TRBD2 may supply D (6 bases each). The germline V and J ends were trimmed by 8 bases and 5 bases, with 21 bases remaining between them. CDR1 SGHVS and CDR2 FQNEAQ come from the germline V gene. The CDR3 has 15 residues. This CDR3 is CASQVVVGGQETQYF. Written as DNA, the CDR3 is TGTGCCAGCCAAGTGGTAGTGGGGGGCCAGGAGACCCAGTACTTC.

J is TRBJ2-1 and V is TRBV18; maybe TRBD2 (6 bases). There are 16 residues in the CDR3. V was clipped by 3 bases and J by 0 bases, with 12 bases between them. Germline loops: CDR1 KGHSH, CDR2 LQKENI. The CDR3 region is CASSPRGTSSYNEQFF. The CDR3 DNA reads as TGTGCCAGCTCACCGCGGGGCACAAGCTCCTACAATGAGCAGTTCTTC.

This chain's CDR3 is CASSQEAGGPIYNEQFF. As DNA, the CDR3 is TGCGCCAGCAGCCAAGAAGCGGGGGGGCCAATATACAATGAGCAGTTCTTC. The chain links TRBV4-3 to TRBJ2-1; 10 bases fit TRBD2. The CDR3 is 17 amino acids. Unmatched junction bases numbered 6, after V lost 0 bases and J lost 4 bases. Germline V lookup: CDR1 LGHNA, CDR2 YSLEER.

J is TRBJ2-7 and V is TRBV27, with 10 bases identical to TRBD1. The CDR3 is made up of 14 amino acids. V lost 5 bases and J lost 3; bases outside the gene matches: 4. Germline CDR1 MNHEY, CDR2 SMNVEV (reference sequence). This chain's CDR3 is CASSRTGGVYEQYF. In DNA, the CDR3 is TGTGCCAGCAGTCGGACAGGGGGGGTCTACGAGCAGTACTTC.

This clone showed up just a few times. This chain uses TRBV11-2 with TRBJ2-1; the D gene is possibly TRBD1 (7 bases). Trimming took 5 bases from V and 4 from J, leaving 15 bases between them. Germline assignment: CDR1 SGHAT and CDR2 FQNNGV. CDR3 length: 15 amino acids. This CDR3 reads CASSRGAGGYNEQFF. The CDR3 nucleotides read TGTGCCAGCAGCCGCGGCGCAGGGGGGTACAATGAGCAGTTCTTC. Full variable domain (missing parts from reference TRBV11-2 and TRBJ2-1): EAGVAQSPRYKIIEKRQSVAFWCNPISGHATLYWYQQILGQGPKLLIQFQNNGVVDDSQLPKDRFSAERLKGVDSTLKIQPAKLEDSAVYLCASSRGAGGYNEQFFGPGTRLTVL.

This clone was seen a few times. The rearrangement joins TRBV5-1 to TRBJ1-3; TRBD1 might be the D (6 bases). The CDR3 spans 16 residues. The V and J ends lost 0 bases and 1 base respectively, with 11 bases between them. Per the germline V gene, CDR1 is SGHRS and CDR2 is YFSETQ. The CDR3 nucleotides read TGCGCCAGCAGCTTGGCGGGGGCGTCTTCTGGAAACACCATATATTTT. Amino acid sequence: CASSLAGASSGNTIYF.

This chain connects TRBV9 to TRBJ2-7, with D unclear. The CDR3 length is 12 residues. CDR1 and CDR2 from the germline V gene are SGDLS and YYNGEE. The ends were cut back, 4 bases at V and 4 bases at J, with 9 bases in the middle. The CDR3 coding sequence is TGTGCCAGCAGCCCCGGACGATACGAGCAGTACTTC. Amino acids: CASSPGRYEQYF. Full variable domain (remainder filled in from reference TRBV9 and TRBJ2-7): DSGVTQTPKHLITATGQRVTLRCSPRSGDLSVYWYQQSLDQGLQFLIQYYNGEERAKGNILERFSAQQFPDLHSELNLSSLELGDSALYFCASSPGRYEQYFGPGTRLTVT.

A few counts support this clone. V and J are TRBV15 and TRBJ2-1; 7 bases line up with TRBD2. Germline-derived CDR1 and CDR2 are LNHNV and YYDKDF (reference sequence). This CDR3 is 21 amino acids long. After removal of 1 base from V and 2 bases from J, the junction contained 20 bases not matched to a gene. The CDR3 reads CATSRVTSETYIRGAYNEQFF. CDR3 nucleotide sequence: TGTGCCACCAGCAGAGTTACGTCCGAGACATATATTCGGGGGGCCTACAATGAGCAGTTCTTC.

V and J are TRBV10-3 and TRBJ2-7; no definite D call. Germline loops: CDR1 ENHRY, CDR2 SYGVKD. V was trimmed by 5 bases and J by 4 bases, leaving 12 bases between them. This CDR3 is 13 amino acids long. The DNA for the CDR3 is TGTGCCATCAGTCCTCTTGAGTCGTACGAGCAGTACTTC. Its translation is CAISPLESYEQYF.

The CDR3 loop reads CASRGGALETQYF. Written as DNA, the CDR3 is TGTGCCAGCAGGGGAGGGGCGTTGGAGACCCAGTACTTC. The genes are TRBV7-2 and TRBJ2-5; 7 nucleotides align to TRBD2. The length of the CDR3 is 13 residues. Germline V gene data show CDR1 as SGHTA and CDR2 as FQGNSA. Trimming at V came to 6 bases and at J to 5 bases, leaving 6 bases not matched to a gene.

The chain couples TRBV10-1 to TRBJ2-1; possible D gene TRBD1, 7 bases. From germline, CDR1 is WNHNN and CDR2 SYGVQD (reference sequence). This CDR3 spans 18 amino acids. Trimming cost V 2 bases and J 3 bases, with 20 bases left between them. The CDR3: CASSERLGGTDIYNEQFF. The CDR3 region has the DNA TGCGCCAGCAGTGAGAGGCTCGGCGGGACAGACATCTACAATGAGCAGTTCTTC.

J is TRBJ2-1 and V is TRBV5-1; D is unresolved. Trimming cost V 0 bases and J 3 bases, with 10 bases left between them. The germline gives CDR1 SGHRS, CDR2 YFSETQ. The CDR3 is 15 amino acids. CDR3 DNA: TGCGCCAGCAGCTTGGAAGTGGGCCTCTACAATGAGCAGTTCTTC. Protein sequence: CASSLEVGLYNEQFF.

This chain uses TRBV18 with TRBJ1-1; D perhaps matches TRBD1 (5 bases). The V gene's germline CDR1 is KGHSH and CDR2 LQKENI. Trimming removed 2 bases at V and 5 bases at J, with 12 bases between. This CDR3 region has 14 residues. The CDR3 loop reads CASSPDSGTTEAFF. Here the CDR3 DNA reads TGTGCCAGCTCACCAGACTCAGGGACGACTGAAGCTTTCTTT.